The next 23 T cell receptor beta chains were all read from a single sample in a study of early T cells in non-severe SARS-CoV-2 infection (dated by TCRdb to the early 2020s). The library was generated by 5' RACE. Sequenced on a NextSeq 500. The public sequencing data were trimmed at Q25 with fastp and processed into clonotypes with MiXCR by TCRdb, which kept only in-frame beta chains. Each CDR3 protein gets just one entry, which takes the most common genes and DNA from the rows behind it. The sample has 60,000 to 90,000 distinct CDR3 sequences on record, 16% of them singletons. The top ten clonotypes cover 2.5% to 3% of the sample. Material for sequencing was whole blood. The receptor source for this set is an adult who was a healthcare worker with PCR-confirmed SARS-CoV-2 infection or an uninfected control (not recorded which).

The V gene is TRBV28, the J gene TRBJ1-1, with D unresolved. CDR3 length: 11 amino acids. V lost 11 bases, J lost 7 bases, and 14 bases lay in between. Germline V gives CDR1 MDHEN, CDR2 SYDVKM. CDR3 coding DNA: TGTGCCGGCTCCAACTGGAATGAAGCTTTCTTT. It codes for CAGSNWNEAFF.

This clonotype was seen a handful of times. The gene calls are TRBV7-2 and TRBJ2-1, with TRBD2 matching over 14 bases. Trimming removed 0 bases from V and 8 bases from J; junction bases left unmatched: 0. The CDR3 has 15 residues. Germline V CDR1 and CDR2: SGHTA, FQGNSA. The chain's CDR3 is CASSLAGLAGDEQFF. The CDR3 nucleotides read TGTGCCAGCAGCTTAGCGGGACTAGCGGGAGATGAGCAGTTCTTC.

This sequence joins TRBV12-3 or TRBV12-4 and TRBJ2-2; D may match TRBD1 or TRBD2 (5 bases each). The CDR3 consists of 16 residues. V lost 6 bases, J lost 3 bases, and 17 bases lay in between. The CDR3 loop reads CASRTPIQGDTGELFF. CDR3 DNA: TGTGCCAGCAGAACCCCCATCCAGGGAGACACCGGGGAGCTGTTTTTT.

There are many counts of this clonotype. CDR3 residues: CASSSQSLQGGFYEQYF. The CDR3 nucleotides are TGTGCCAGCAGCTCACAAAGCCTTCAAGGAGGGTTTTACGAGCAGTACTTC. The chain combines TRBV7-8 with TRBJ2-7; the D gene is possibly TRBD2 (6 bases). CDR3 length: 17 residues. From germline, CDR1 is SGHVS and CDR2 FQNEAQ. Trimming removed 4 bases from V and 4 bases from J, with 23 bases in between.

CDR3 nucleotide sequence: TGTGCCAGCAGTTTCCGGGACAGTAATTCACCCCTCCACTTT. Its protein product is CASSFRDSNSPLHF. This sequence joins TRBV27 and TRBJ1-6; 7 bases line up with TRBD1. The CDR3 has 14 amino acids. V trimming: 3 bases; J trimming: 6 bases; junction bases outside the gene matches: 2. Germline CDR1 is MNHEY and CDR2 is SMNVEV (reference sequence).

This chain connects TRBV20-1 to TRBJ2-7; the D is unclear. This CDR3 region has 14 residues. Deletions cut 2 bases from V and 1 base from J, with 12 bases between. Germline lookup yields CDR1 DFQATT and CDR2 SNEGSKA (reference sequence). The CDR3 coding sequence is TGCAGTGCTAGAACGGTAGCAGCATCCTACGAGCAGTACTTC. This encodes CSARTVAASYEQYF.

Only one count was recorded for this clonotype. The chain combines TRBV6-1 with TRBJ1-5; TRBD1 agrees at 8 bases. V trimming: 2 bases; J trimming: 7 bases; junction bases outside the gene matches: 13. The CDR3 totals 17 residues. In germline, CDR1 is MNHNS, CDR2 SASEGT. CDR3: CASSERGQALPRQPQHF. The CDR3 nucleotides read TGTGCCAGCAGTGAACGGGGACAGGCCCTTCCTCGGCAGCCCCAGCATTTT.

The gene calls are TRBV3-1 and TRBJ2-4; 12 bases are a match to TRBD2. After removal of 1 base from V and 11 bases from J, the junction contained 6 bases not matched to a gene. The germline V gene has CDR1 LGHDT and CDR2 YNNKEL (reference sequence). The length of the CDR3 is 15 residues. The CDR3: CASSQALAGGPLQYF. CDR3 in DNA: TGTGCCAGCAGCCAAGCTCTAGCGGGGGGGCCGCTTCAGTACTTC.

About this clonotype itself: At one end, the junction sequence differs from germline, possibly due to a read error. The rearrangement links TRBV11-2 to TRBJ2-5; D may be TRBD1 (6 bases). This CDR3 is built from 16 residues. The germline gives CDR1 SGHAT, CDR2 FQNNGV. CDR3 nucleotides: TGTACCAGCAAGGCCCCGGGACAACTTACGAGGGAGACCCAGTACTTC. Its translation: CTSKAPGQLTRETQYF.

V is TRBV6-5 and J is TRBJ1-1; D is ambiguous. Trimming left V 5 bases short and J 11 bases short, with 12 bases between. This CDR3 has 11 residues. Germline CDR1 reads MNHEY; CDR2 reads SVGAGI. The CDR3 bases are TGTGCCAGCAGTCCGGGAATTTGGGCTTTCTTT. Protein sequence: CASSPGIWAFF.

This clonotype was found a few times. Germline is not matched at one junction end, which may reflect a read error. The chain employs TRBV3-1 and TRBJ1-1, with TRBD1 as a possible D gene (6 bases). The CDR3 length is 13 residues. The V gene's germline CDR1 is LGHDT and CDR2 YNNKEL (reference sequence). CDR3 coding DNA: TGTGCCAGCCGACAGGAGACGAACACTGAAGTTTTCTTT. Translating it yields CASRQETNTEVFF.

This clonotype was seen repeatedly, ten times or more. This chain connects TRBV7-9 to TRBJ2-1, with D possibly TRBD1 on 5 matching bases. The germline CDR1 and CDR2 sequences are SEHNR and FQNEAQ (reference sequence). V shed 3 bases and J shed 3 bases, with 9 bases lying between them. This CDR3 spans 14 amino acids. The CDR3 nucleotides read TGTGCCAGCAGCTTTAGCAGGGTCTACAATGAGCAGTTCTTC. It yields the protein CASSFSRVYNEQFF. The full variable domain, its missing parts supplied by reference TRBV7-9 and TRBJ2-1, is DTGVSQNPRHKITKRGQNVTFRCDPISEHNRLYWYRQTLGQGPEFLTYFQNEAQLEKSRLLSDRFSAERPKGSFSTLEIQRTEQGDSAMYLCASSFSRVYNEQFFGPGTRLTVL.

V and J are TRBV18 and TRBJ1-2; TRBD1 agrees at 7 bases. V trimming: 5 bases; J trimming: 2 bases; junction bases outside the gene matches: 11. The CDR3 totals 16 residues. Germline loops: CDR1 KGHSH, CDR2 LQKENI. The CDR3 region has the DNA TGTGCCAGCTCATCCGGGACAGCCTCTTTAAACTATGGCTACACCTTC. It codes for CASSSGTASLNYGYTF.

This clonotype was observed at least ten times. CDR3 DNA: TGTGCCAGCACGCGACAGCATAATTCACCCCTCCACTTT. It translates to CASTRQHNSPLHF. The rearrangement joins TRBV12-3 or TRBV12-4 to TRBJ1-6; possible D gene TRBD1, 5 bases. The CDR3 contains 13 residues. Trimming removed 7 bases from V and 5 bases from J, with 9 bases in between.

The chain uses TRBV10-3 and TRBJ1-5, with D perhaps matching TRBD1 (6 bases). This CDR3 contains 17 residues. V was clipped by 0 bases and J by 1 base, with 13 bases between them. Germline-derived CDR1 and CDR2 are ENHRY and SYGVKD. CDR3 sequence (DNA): TGTGCCATCAGTGAGTCAGGGGGGGATCCAAGCAATCAGCCCCAGCATTTT. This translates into CAISESGGDPSNQPQHF.

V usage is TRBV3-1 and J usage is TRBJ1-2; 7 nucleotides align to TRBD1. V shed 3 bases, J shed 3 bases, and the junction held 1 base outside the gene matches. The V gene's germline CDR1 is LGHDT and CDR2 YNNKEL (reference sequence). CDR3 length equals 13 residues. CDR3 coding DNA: TGTGCCAGCAGCCACACAGGGGACTATGGCTACACCTTC. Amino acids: CASSHTGDYGYTF.

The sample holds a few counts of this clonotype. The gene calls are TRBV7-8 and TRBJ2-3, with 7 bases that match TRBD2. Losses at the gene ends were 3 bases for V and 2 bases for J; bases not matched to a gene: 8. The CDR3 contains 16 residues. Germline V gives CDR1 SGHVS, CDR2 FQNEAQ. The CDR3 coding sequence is TGTGCCAGCAGCTTGGAGAGGCTAGCGGACACAGATACGCAGTATTTT. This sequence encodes CASSLERLADTDTQYF. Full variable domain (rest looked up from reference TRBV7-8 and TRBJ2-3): GAGVSQSPRYKVAKRGQDVALRCDPISGHVSLFWYQQALGQGPEFLTYFQNEAQLDKSGLPSDRFFAERPEGSVSTLKIQRTQQEDSAVYLCASSLERLADTDTQYFGPGTRLTVL.

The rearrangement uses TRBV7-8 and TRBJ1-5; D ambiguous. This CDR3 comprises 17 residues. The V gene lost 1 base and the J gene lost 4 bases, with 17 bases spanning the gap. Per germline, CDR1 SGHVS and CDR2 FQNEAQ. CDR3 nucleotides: TGTGCCAGCAGCTTAGGCTTCTTGCGGGGTCCAAATCAGCCCCAGCATTTT. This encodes CASSLGFLRGPNQPQHF.

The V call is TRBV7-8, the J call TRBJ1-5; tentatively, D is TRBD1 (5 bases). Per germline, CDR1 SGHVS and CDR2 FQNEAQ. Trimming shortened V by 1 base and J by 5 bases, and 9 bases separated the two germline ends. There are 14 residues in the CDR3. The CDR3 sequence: CASSLEGSYQPQHF. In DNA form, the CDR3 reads TGTGCCAGCAGCTTAGAGGGGTCTTATCAGCCCCAGCATTTT.

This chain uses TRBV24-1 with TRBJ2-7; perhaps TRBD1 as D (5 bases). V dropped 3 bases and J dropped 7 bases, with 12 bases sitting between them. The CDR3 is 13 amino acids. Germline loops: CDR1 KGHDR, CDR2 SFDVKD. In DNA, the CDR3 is TGTGCCACCAGTGATCCCCCTGACAGTGAGCAGTACTTC. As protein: CATSDPPDSEQYF.

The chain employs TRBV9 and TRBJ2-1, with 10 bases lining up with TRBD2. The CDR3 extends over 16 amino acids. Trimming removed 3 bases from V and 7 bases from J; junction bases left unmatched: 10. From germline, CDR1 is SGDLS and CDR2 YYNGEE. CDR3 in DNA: TGTGCCAGCAGCGCCTCCCCCCCTAGCGGGAGTAATGAGCAGTTCTTC. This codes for CASSASPPSGSNEQFF.

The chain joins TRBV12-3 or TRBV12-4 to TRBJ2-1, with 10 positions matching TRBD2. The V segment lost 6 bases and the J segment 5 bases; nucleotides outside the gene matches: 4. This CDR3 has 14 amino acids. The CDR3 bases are TGTGCCAGCAGAAGGACTAGCGGCGACAATGAGCAGTTCTTC. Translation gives CASRRTSGDNEQFF.

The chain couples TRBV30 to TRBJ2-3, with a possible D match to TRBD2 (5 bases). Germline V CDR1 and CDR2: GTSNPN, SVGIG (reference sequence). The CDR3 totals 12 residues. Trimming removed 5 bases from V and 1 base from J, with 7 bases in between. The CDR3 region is CAWGSGTDTQYF. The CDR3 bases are TGTGCCTGGGGGAGTGGCACAGATACGCAGTATTTT.